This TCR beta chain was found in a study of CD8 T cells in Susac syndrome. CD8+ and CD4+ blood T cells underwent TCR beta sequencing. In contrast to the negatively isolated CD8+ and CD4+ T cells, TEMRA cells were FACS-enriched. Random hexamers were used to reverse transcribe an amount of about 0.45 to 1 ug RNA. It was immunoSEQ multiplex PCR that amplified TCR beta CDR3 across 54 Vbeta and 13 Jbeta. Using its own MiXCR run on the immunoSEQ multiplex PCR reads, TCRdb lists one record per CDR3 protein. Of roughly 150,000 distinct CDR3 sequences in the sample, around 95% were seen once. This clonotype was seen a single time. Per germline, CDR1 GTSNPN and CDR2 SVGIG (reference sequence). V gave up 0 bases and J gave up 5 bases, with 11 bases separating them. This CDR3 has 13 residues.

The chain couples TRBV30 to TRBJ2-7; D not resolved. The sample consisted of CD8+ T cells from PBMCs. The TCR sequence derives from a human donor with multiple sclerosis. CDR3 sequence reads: CAWSVGSRDEQYF. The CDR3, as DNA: TGTGCCTGGAGTGTTGGATCTCGTGACGAGCAGTACTTC.